This T cell receptor beta chain was captured by sequencing in a study of blood T cell repertoires in COVID-19. Study-level background: T cells, B-cell-depleted T cells, or PBMCs supplied cDNA or gDNA.

Using immunoSEQ multiplex PCR, the repertoire was profiled, and TCRdb retains in-frame clones only, with some absent. The repertoire holds about 220,000 clones, with approximately 80% as singletons. This CDR3 comprises 16 residues. Germline V lookup: CDR1 SEHNR, CDR2 FQNEAQ (reference sequence). With V trimmed by 5 bases and J by 7 bases, 12 bases remained unmatched. The source is a man aged 50 to 60 with active or convalescent COVID-19. The sequenced sample was peripheral blood. The J gene is TRBJ2-1, the V gene TRBV7-9; 9 nucleotides match TRBD1. In DNA, the CDR3 is TGTGCCAGCAGCCCCCACAGGGGGCAAGGGCTAAATGAGCAGTTCTTC. This translates into CASSPHRGQGLNEQFF.